This TCR beta chain was sequenced in a study of control samples from healthy donors and cancer patients. This CDR3 comprises 18 residues. Germline assignment: CDR1 MGHRA and CDR2 YSYEKL. V dropped 0 bases and J dropped 1 base, with 18 bases sitting between them. Using immunoSEQ multiplex PCR, the repertoire was profiled, and TCRdb retains in-frame clones only, with some absent. The sample gives nearly 35,000 clones, approximately 93% of which show up once; approximately 1.7% is in the top ten. The source is a man between 40 and 49 years old with colorectal cancer. This chain uses TRBV4-1 with TRBJ1-2, with D hard to call. The specimen sequenced was PBMCs. The CDR3 here is CASSQDQRRTGLNYGYTF. The CDR3 coding sequence is TGCGCCAGCAGCCAAGATCAAAGGAGGACCGGCCTTAACTATGGCTACACCTTC.